Below are 9 T cell receptor beta chains sequenced from a single sample in a study of T cells in Graves' hyperthyroidism and ophthalmopathy. RNA transcripts provided the source from which TCR beta CDR3 regions were amplified. The TCR CDR3 first-round RT-PCR relied on the HTBI primer set. TCRdb re-analysed the multiplex PCR reads in MiXCR, keeping a single row per CDR3 protein. The profile covers fewer than 400,000 distinct CDR3 sequences, with over 11% appearing a single time and around 30% taken by the ten largest. The sequenced sample consisted of blood. The origin of the receptors is a man aged 50 to 60 with Graves' ophthalmopathy.

This clonotype has a handful of counts. One base away lies a much larger clone, so this may be a sequencing read error. The V gene is TRBV20-1, the J gene TRBJ2-3, with D perhaps matching TRBD1 (6 bases). CDR1 is DFQATT and CDR2 is SNEGSKA in the germline V gene (reference sequence). The CDR3 contains 16 residues. In DNA, the CDR3 is TGCAATGCTAGAGATTTCAGACAGGCTAGCACAGATACGCAGTATTTT. Its translation is CNARDFRQASTDTQYF.

The CDR3 nucleotides are TGCAGTGCTCAGTCCCCGGGACTAGCGGGAGGGCGGAATGAGCAGTTCTTC. Translation: CSAQSPGLAGGRNEQFF. The J gene is TRBJ2-1, the V gene TRBV20-1, with 16 bases matching TRBD2. V shed 5 bases and J 7 bases; nucleotides not matched to a gene: 11. The CDR3 totals 17 residues. The V gene's germline CDR1 is DFQATT and CDR2 SNEGSKA (reference sequence).

Only a few counts were recorded for this clonotype. The chain is built from TRBV24-1 and TRBJ2-1; the match to TRBD2 covers 9 bases. CDR1 KGHDR and CDR2 SFDVKD come from the germline V gene. Trimming took 3 bases from V and 3 from J; bases not matched to a gene: 5. This CDR3 has 16 residues. The CDR3 DNA sequence: TGTGCCACCAGTGATGCAACTAGCGGGTTCTACAATGAGCAGTTCTTC. Protein: CATSDATSGFYNEQFF.

This clonotype was seen at least ten times. V is TRBV18 and J is TRBJ1-4; the D gene is possibly TRBD1 (5 bases). The CDR3 covers 15 residues. Germline-derived CDR1 and CDR2 are KGHSH and LQKENI. Trimming left V 3 bases short and J 5 bases short, with 13 bases between. The CDR3 DNA follows: TGTGCCAGCTCACCCCGGGACGGACCAAATGAAAAACTGTTTTTT. It specifies CASSPRDGPNEKLFF.

This clonotype was detected only a few times. The rearrangement uses TRBV13 and TRBJ2-1; TRBD1 is a possible D gene (8 bases). Between the trimmed V and J ends, which lost 6 bases and 1 base, there was a span of 16 bases. Germline CDR1 and CDR2: PRHDT and FYEKMQ (reference sequence). This CDR3 has 16 amino acids. The CDR3 DNA sequence: TGTGCCAGCAGTACAGGGGGGGTTAGGTCCTACAATGAGCAGTTCTTC. Translated: CASSTGGVRSYNEQFF.

At least ten counts were recorded for this clonotype. CDR3: CASSLGGLNYGYTF. CDR3 DNA: TGTGCCAGCAGCTTGGGGGGGCTGAACTATGGCTACACCTTC. The chain couples TRBV13 to TRBJ1-2; a possible D gene is TRBD1 (6 bases). The V end lost 3 bases, the J end lost 2 bases, and 10 bases lay between the germline ends. Germline V lookup: CDR1 PRHDT, CDR2 FYEKMQ (reference sequence). This CDR3 has 14 residues.

The sample holds many counts of this clonotype. V gene TRBV12-5 combines with J gene TRBJ2-7, with TRBD2 identical over 11 bases. Trimming took 4 bases from V and 3 from J; bases not matched to a gene: 5. The V gene's germline CDR1 is LGHNT and CDR2 FRNRAP. This CDR3 is 15 amino acids long. The CDR3 sequence: CASGSLLAGGYEQYF. The CDR3 region has the DNA TGTGCTAGTGGTTCCCTCCTAGCGGGAGGCTACGAGCAGTACTTC.

Comment on this clonotype: The conserved phenylalanine or tryptophan normally closing the CDR3 is absent here, so this likely arose from a read error. The limits of the CDR3 on the DNA are not certain, so only TCRdb's listed CDR3 is given. The chain has TRBV6-6 and TRBJ2-3; the table's D call, TRBD1, was not checked against the DNA. The CDR3 has 16 amino acids, counting both end residues. Germline V gives CDR1 MNHNY, CDR2 SVGAGI (reference sequence). The CDR3 loop is CASSTRGQGATDTQYS.

The genes are TRBV10-3 and TRBJ2-3, with no clear D. The CDR3 runs to 13 residues. V lost 5 bases and J 0 bases, leaving 6 bases between the germline ends. Looked up from germline, CDR1 is ENHRY and CDR2 is SYGVKD. DNA of the CDR3: TGTGCCATCAGTACATCTAGCACAGATACGCAGTATTTT. This codes for CAISTSSTDTQYF.